The next 10 T cell receptor beta chains were all read from a single sample in a study of blood T cell repertoires in COVID-19. Profiling relied on immunoSEQ multiplex PCR, and the TCRdb table lists in-frame clones only, not all of them. The sample has around 250,000 clones; over 80% are singletons. The sequencing sample was made of peripheral blood. The receptors come from a woman between 65 and 79 years old with COVID-19, enrolled during active disease.

The chain carries TRBV30 and TRBJ1-2; possibly TRBD1 for D (6 bases). The CDR3 extends over 14 amino acids. Germline V gene sequence: CDR1 GTSNPN, CDR2 SVGIG (reference sequence). The V end was cut by 0 bases, the J end by 4 bases, with 12 bases between. CDR3 in amino acids: CAWSVQGRGYGYTF. In DNA, the CDR3 is TGTGCCTGGAGTGTACAGGGACGCGGCTATGGCTACACCTTC.

In DNA, the CDR3 is TGCAGCGTTGGGAGACAGGAGAACACTGAAGCTTTCTTT. Residues: CSVGRQENTEAFF. The J gene is TRBJ1-1, the V gene TRBV29-1; TRBD1 might be the D (6 bases). Germline loops: CDR1 SQVTM, CDR2 ANQGSEA. The CDR3 totals 13 residues. V lost 4 bases and J 1 base, leaving 10 bases between the germline ends.

The rearrangement joins TRBV19 to TRBJ1-1, with no clear D. CDR1 is LNHDA and CDR2 is SQIVND in the germline V gene (reference sequence). V was shortened by 5 bases and J by 3 bases, with 7 bases between the two germline ends. The CDR3 contains 12 residues. The CDR3 DNA reads TGTGCCAGTAGTGCCGAGGACACTGAAGCTTTCTTT. It encodes CASSAEDTEAFF.

V gene TRBV4-2 combines with J gene TRBJ2-2; tentatively, D is TRBD1 (5 bases). CDR1 LGHNA and CDR2 YNFKEQ come from the germline V gene. The ends were cut back, 1 base at V and 0 bases at J, with 12 bases in the middle. The CDR3 consists of 17 residues. The CDR3 coding sequence is TGTGCCAGCAGCCAAGCCCATGACAGAGCGAACACCGGGGAGCTGTTTTTT. As protein: CASSQAHDRANTGELFF.

The J gene is TRBJ2-7, the V gene TRBV24-1; 12 nucleotides match TRBD1. Germline CDR1 reads KGHDR; CDR2 reads SFDVKD. This CDR3 is built from 16 residues. V lost 2 bases, J lost 2 bases, and 3 bases stayed unmatched. CDR3 nucleotide sequence: TGTGCCACCAGTGATTCCGGGACAGGGGGCACCTACGAGCAGTACTTC. This translates into CATSDSGTGGTYEQYF.

The J gene is TRBJ1-2, the V gene TRBV11-1, with D tentatively TRBD1 (6 bases). The germline V gene encodes CDR1 SGHAT and CDR2 FQDESV (reference sequence). This CDR3 has 14 residues. V lost 5 bases, J lost 8 bases, and 18 bases lay in between. CDR3 nucleotide sequence: TGTGCCAGCAGCCCCTTTGAACAGGGATCGGGCTACACCTTC. Translating gives CASSPFEQGSGYTF.

V usage is TRBV7-8 and J usage is TRBJ2-5; D not resolved. V was cut by 3 bases and J by 4 bases, with 9 bases left in between. Germline V gives CDR1 SGHVS, CDR2 FQNEAQ. This CDR3 is built from 13 residues. CDR3 DNA: TGTGCCAGCAGCTTTGGGTCGGGAGAGACCCAGTACTTC. This sequence encodes CASSFGSGETQYF.

The chain couples TRBV29-1 to TRBJ1-1; 7 positions agree with TRBD1. The V gene end was trimmed by 2 bases and the J gene end by 3 bases; junction bases not matched to a gene: 3. Germline CDR1 and CDR2: SQVTM and ANQGSEA. CDR3 length: 13 amino acids. The CDR3 nucleotides are TGCAGCGTTGAAACAAGGGGGCACACTGAAGCTTTCTTT. This codes for CSVETRGHTEAFF. Combining the CDR3 with reference TRBV29-1 and TRBJ1-1 gives the whole variable domain SAVISQKPSRDICQRGTSLTIQCQVDSQVTMMFWYRQQPGQSLTLIATANQGSEATYESGFVIDKFPISRPNLTFSTLTVSNMSPEDSSIYLCSVETRGHTEAFFGQGTRLTVV.

The genes are TRBV28 and TRBJ2-5, with D maybe TRBD2 (5 bases). V gave up 5 bases and J gave up 7 bases, with 17 bases separating them. Germline V lookup: CDR1 MDHEN, CDR2 SYDVKM. The CDR3 is 14 amino acids. The CDR3 here is CASSLWTVRGTQYF. In DNA, the CDR3 is TGTGCCAGCAGTCTCTGGACTGTTCGTGGGACCCAGTACTTC.

V usage is TRBV6-5 and J usage is TRBJ1-1; 7 bases are shared with TRBD1. The V segment lost 11 bases and the J segment 5 bases; nucleotides outside the gene matches: 11. The germline CDR1 and CDR2 sequences are MNHEY and SVGAGI. This CDR3 is built from 13 residues. This CDR3 reads CASCRGGYTEAFF. CDR3 nucleotides: TGTGCCTCCTGCAGAGGGGGCTATACTGAAGCTTTCTTT.